Described below is a single T cell receptor beta chain sequence and its context. Generated by immunoSEQ multiplex PCR, the TCRdb table keeps only in-frame clones and is missing some. This sample has a few hundred thousand clones; 75% to 90% occur once, and the top ten carry less than 6%. The data derive from a study of blood T cell repertoires in COVID-19. The sample taken for sequencing was PBMCs or T cells enriched from blood (not recorded which). The receptor's source is a woman aged 45-60 years who had recovered from COVID-19.

The CDR3 protein is CASSLEASGHTTDTQYF. CDR3 nucleotide sequence: TGTGCCAGCAGCTTAGAAGCTAGCGGGCATACCACAGATACGCAGTATTTT. V gene TRBV7-6 combines with J gene TRBJ2-3, with 8 bases matching TRBD2. V lost 1 base and J lost 2; bases outside the gene matches: 8. There are 17 residues in the CDR3. Germline-derived CDR1 and CDR2 are SGHVS and FNYEAQ.